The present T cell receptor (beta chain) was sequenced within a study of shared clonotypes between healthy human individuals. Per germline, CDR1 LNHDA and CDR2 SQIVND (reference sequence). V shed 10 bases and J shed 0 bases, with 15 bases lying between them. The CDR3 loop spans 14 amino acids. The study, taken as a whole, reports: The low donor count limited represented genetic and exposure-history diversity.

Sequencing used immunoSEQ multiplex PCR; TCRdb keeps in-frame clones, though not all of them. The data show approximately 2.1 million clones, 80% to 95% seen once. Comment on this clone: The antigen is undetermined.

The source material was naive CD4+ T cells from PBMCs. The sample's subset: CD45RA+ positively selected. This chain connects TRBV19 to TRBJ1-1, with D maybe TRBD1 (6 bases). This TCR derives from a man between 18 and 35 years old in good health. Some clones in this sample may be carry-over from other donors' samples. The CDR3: CATKQGPMNTEAFF. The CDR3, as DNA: TGTGCCACAAAACAGGGTCCCATGAACACTGAAGCTTTCTTT.